This T cell receptor beta chain was recorded in a study of cytomegalovirus exposure and HLA in healthy donors. PCR used 60 Vbeta primers and 13 Jbeta primers. Sequencing was performed with immunoSEQ multiplex PCR; in TCRdb, only in-frame clones are kept and a portion is missing. The sample contains 150,000 to 200,000 clones, 75% to 85% of which appear only once. This TCR came from a woman between 50 and 59 years old in good health and CMV-seronegative. The sample comprised PBMCs.

In nucleotides, the CDR3 is TGTGCCAGCAGCTTTCGGACAGGGGGTTACCAAGAGACCCAGTACTTC. Translated, it gives CASSFRTGGYQETQYF. The V and J genes are TRBV7-2 and TRBJ2-5; 10 positions agree with TRBD1. The CDR3 covers 16 residues. V lost 3 bases to trimming and J lost 0 bases; unmatched junction nucleotides: 4. Germline-derived CDR1 and CDR2 are SGHTA and FQGNSA.